One sample yielded the 7 T cell receptor beta chains listed below, sequenced in a study of Ad26.COV2.S vaccination and SARS-CoV-2 variants (dated by TCRdb to the early 2020s). The treatment or condition label for this specimen denotes: roughly 18 received Ad26.COV2.S at low or high dose, single or two shots; 5 received placebo; per-sample allocation not given. Repertoires of vaccine and placebo recipients were sequenced from samples taken on day 63 after the first injection. The protocol used for the library was the immunoSEQ multiplex PCR assay. TCRdb holds this immuneACCESS table with in-frame rearrangements only. Some clones are missing; in checked studies, unresolved V genes explain under half, and the rest has no known cause. In all, the sample holds 350,000 to 450,000 clones, and around 92% of those were seen once. The ten largest make up roughly 1.7% of the sample. The sample in question was peripheral blood, obtained in a trial of Ad26.COV2.S vaccine versus placebo. The receptor set was obtained from a person aged 18 to 65 who received the Ad26.COV2.S COVID-19 vaccine or a placebo.

This sequence joins TRBV6-5 and TRBJ2-3; D is perhaps TRBD1 or TRBD2 (6 bases each). The CDR3 is made up of 15 amino acids. From germline, CDR1 is MNHEY and CDR2 SVGAGI. The V end lost 5 bases, the J end lost 2 bases, and 14 bases lay between the germline ends. The CDR3 DNA is TGTGCCAGCAGTCGCTCGGGGGCGCACACAGATACGCAGTATTTT. It codes for CASSRSGAHTDTQYF.

The chain recombines TRBV25-1 with TRBJ1-6; D might be TRBD1 (6 bases). CDR1 is MGHDK and CDR2 is SYGVNS in the germline V gene. This CDR3 contains 15 residues. Trimming stripped 3 bases from V and 8 bases from J, with 14 bases between. CDR3 amino acids: CASSEAQGRHSPLHF. The CDR3 DNA reads TGTGCCAGCAGTGAGGCTCAGGGGAGACATTCACCCCTCCACTTT.

V gene TRBV2 combines with J gene TRBJ2-7; 9 positions agree with TRBD1. Losses at the gene ends were 8 bases for V and 6 bases for J; bases not matched to a gene: 8. The CDR3 is 13 amino acids. CDR1 is SNHLY and CDR2 is FYNNEI in the germline V gene. The chain's CDR3 is CASEKQGAVEQYF. The CDR3 bases are TGTGCCAGCGAAAAACAGGGGGCGGTCGAGCAGTACTTC.

The chain combines TRBV9 with TRBJ2-2; 12 nucleotides agree with TRBD2. Germline V gene sequence: CDR1 SGDLS, CDR2 YYNGEE. The CDR3 is 17 residues long. V trimming: 2 bases; J trimming: 4 bases; junction bases outside the gene matches: 6. The CDR3 loop reads CASSVRLAGVSTGELFF. The CDR3 DNA reads as TGTGCCAGCAGCGTTAGACTAGCGGGGGTGAGCACCGGGGAGCTGTTTTTT.

Of note for this clone: Other DNA sequences in this specimen translate into the identical CDR3. The gene calls are TRBV7-2 and TRBJ2-3, with 7 bases fitting TRBD1. The germline V gene encodes CDR1 SGHTA and CDR2 FQGNSA. J was trimmed by 3 bases and V by 1 base; bases with no gene match: 1. The CDR3 consists of 14 residues. The CDR3 spells CASSLGGQTDTQYF. The CDR3 region has the DNA TGTGCCAGCAGCTTAGGGGGACAGACAGATACGCAGTATTTT.

The chain employs TRBV6-2 or TRBV6-3 and TRBJ1-4; maybe TRBD1 (6 bases). The CDR3 covers 14 residues. Germline CDR1 and CDR2: MNHEY and SVGEGT. V lost 3 bases and J lost 7, with 12 bases in between. This chain's CDR3 is CASSYGGLGEKLFF. DNA for the CDR3: TGTGCCAGCAGTTATGGGGGGCTGGGTGAAAAACTGTTTTTT.

This CDR3 is CASSHPLNTEAFF. In DNA, the CDR3 is TGCGCCAGCAGCCACCCCCTGAACACTGAAGCTTTCTTT. The chain combines TRBV4-3 with TRBJ1-1; D is uncertain. The CDR3 consists of 13 residues. CDR1 is LGHNA, CDR2 YSLEER, per germline. The V gene lost 3 bases and the J gene lost 0 bases, with 5 bases spanning the gap.